A single sample gave rise to the 21 T cell receptor beta chains below, sequenced in a study of beta chain features in type 1 diabetes. Reverse transcribing all isolated RNA meant expressed TCRB transcripts were sequenced. Method: immunoSEQ multiplex PCR; TCRdb's copy keeps in-frame clones and lacks some. The sample has under 400,000 clones, less than 20% seen once. Source material: naive CD4+ T cells from blood. Receptors were obtained from a woman aged 18-30 years in good health.

This clone was observed a handful of times. This chain links TRBV14 with TRBJ2-3; D is undetermined. CDR1 and CDR2 from the germline V gene are SGHDN and FVKESK. The CDR3 extends over 12 amino acids. Trimming cost V 0 bases and J 8 bases, with 6 bases left between them. The DNA for the CDR3 is TGTGCCAGCAGCCAAGATTGGGCTACGCAGTATTTT. It codes for CASSQDWATQYF.

This chain uses TRBV6-1 with TRBJ2-3; D remains ambiguous. CDR3 length equals 11 residues. Germline V gene lookup returns CDR1 MNHNS and CDR2 SASEGT. V was clipped by 7 bases and J by 4 bases, with 6 bases between them. The CDR3 is CASTPADTQYF. As DNA, the CDR3 is TGTGCCAGCACCCCTGCAGATACGCAGTATTTT.

This chain joins TRBV5-1 and TRBJ1-2; TRBD1 matches 7 bases. After removal of 6 bases from V and 4 bases from J, the junction contained 9 bases not matched to a gene. CDR1 is SGHRS and CDR2 is YFSETQ in the germline V gene. The CDR3 totals 14 residues. Here the CDR3 reads CASTDVRGPYGYTF. The CDR3 region has the DNA TGCGCCAGCACCGACGTAAGGGGGCCCTATGGCTACACCTTC.

This clone was counted only a few times. CDR3 protein: CASSPPPGTGHSYEQYF. CDR3 bases: TGTGCCAGCTCACCACCGCCCGGGACAGGGCACTCCTACGAGCAGTACTTC. The chain uses TRBV18 and TRBJ2-7; 9 bases map to TRBD1. Losses at the gene ends were 0 bases for V and 0 bases for J; bases not matched to a gene: 6. This CDR3 contains 17 residues. The germline V gene encodes CDR1 KGHSH and CDR2 LQKENI.

In this sample, this clone turned up a few times. Other nucleotide sequences from this sample produce the same CDR3. This chain uses TRBV2 with TRBJ2-3, with no clear D. V shed 6 bases and J shed 0 bases, with 4 bases lying between them. Germline-derived CDR1 and CDR2 are SNHLY and FYNNEI. CDR3 size: 12 residues. Here the CDR3 reads CASSLSTDTQYF. DNA of the CDR3: TGTGCCAGCAGCCTAAGCACAGATACGCAGTATTTT.

This clone was counted between two and nine times. The chain uses TRBV30 and TRBJ1-5; weak D call: TRBD1 (5 bases). Trimming cost V 1 base and J 7 bases, with 14 bases left between them. CDR3 length: 14 amino acids. The germline gives CDR1 GTSNPN, CDR2 SVGIG (reference sequence). This CDR3 reads CAWSGGTPGQPQHF. The CDR3 bases are TGTGCCTGGAGTGGCGGGACCCCCGGGCAGCCCCAGCATTTT.

This chain uses TRBV7-2 with TRBJ2-1; the D gene is possibly TRBD1 (5 bases). CDR1 and CDR2 (germline): SGHTA, FQGNSA. V was shortened by 1 base and J by 0 bases, with 10 bases between the two germline ends. The CDR3 covers 16 residues. Here the CDR3 reads CASSLVAGNSYNEQFF. The CDR3, as DNA: TGTGCCAGCAGCTTAGTAGCAGGGAACTCCTACAATGAGCAGTTCTTC. Drawing the rest from reference TRBV7-2 and TRBJ2-1, the complete variable domain is GAGVSQSPSNKVTEKGKDVELRCDPISGHTALYWYRQSLGQGLEFLIYFQGNSAPDKSGLPSDRFSAERTGGSVSTLTIQRTQQEDSAVYLCASSLVAGNSYNEQFFGPGTRLTVL.

This clone came up a few times. The V gene is TRBV4-1, the J gene TRBJ2-1; 14 bases map to TRBD2. Losses at the gene ends were 2 bases for V and 4 bases for J; bases not matched to a gene: 4. The CDR3 is 17 residues long. Germline V gene sequence: CDR1 MGHRA, CDR2 YSYEKL. This CDR3 reads CASSQPRLAGGYNEQFF. The CDR3 coding sequence is TGCGCCAGCAGCCAACCCCGACTAGCGGGAGGGTACAATGAGCAGTTCTTC.

The chain has TRBV19 and TRBJ2-1; possibly TRBD2 for D (6 bases). V lost 5 bases and J 14 bases, leaving 19 bases between the germline ends. Germline lookup yields CDR1 LNHDA and CDR2 SQIVND (reference sequence). This CDR3 is built from 13 residues. The CDR3: CASSPKGGVREFF. For the CDR3, the DNA is TGTGCCAGTAGTCCAAAAGGAGGGGTGAGAGAGTTCTTC.

The chain is built from TRBV10-3 and TRBJ2-1, with 9 bases identical to TRBD2. J gave up 4 bases and V 4 bases, and 5 bases lay outside the gene matches. CDR1 is ENHRY, CDR2 SYGVKD, per germline. This CDR3 is 15 amino acids long. The CDR3: CAISVGTSSYNEQFF. The CDR3 nucleotides are TGTGCCATCAGTGTAGGGACTAGCAGTTACAATGAGCAGTTCTTC.

This clone showed up just a few times. The J gene is TRBJ2-1, the V gene TRBV4-2; 9 nucleotides match TRBD2. The CDR3 totals 17 residues. In germline, CDR1 is LGHNA, CDR2 YNFKEQ. V trimming: 1 base; J trimming: 6 bases; junction bases outside the gene matches: 10. CDR3: CASSQGGPGLAGNEQFF. The DNA of the CDR3 is TGTGCCAGCAGCCAAGGTGGCCCGGGACTAGCTGGCAATGAGCAGTTCTTC.

This clone has just a few counts. V and J are TRBV4-1 and TRBJ1-3; D possibly corresponds to TRBD1 (5 bases). The germline gives CDR1 MGHRA, CDR2 YSYEKL. Trimming stripped 2 bases from V and 2 bases from J, with 10 bases between. The CDR3 runs 15 residues. CDR3 in amino acids: CASSQRGLTGNTIYF. CDR3 nucleotides: TGCGCCAGCAGCCAACGGGGGTTGACTGGAAACACCATATATTTT.

The table lists this clone with a few counts. The gene calls are TRBV30 and TRBJ1-1, with D possibly TRBD1 on 6 matching bases. The germline CDR1 and CDR2 sequences are GTSNPN and SVGIG (reference sequence). With 5 bases removed from V and 3 bases from J, the gap between germline ends came to 7 bases. The CDR3 contains 11 residues. The CDR3 DNA follows: TGTGCCTGGCAGGGGTACACTGAAGCTTTCTTT. Translated, it gives CAWQGYTEAFF.

The chain has TRBV5-4 and TRBJ2-5; D unclear. The CDR3 loop spans 11 amino acids. V lost 4 bases and J 2 bases, leaving 3 bases between the germline ends. CDR1 and CDR2 from the germline V gene are SGHNT and YYREEE (reference sequence). CDR3: CASSRQETQYF. The CDR3 DNA reads as TGTGCCAGCAGCCGTCAAGAGACCCAGTACTTC. Looking up the rest from reference TRBV5-4 and TRBJ2-5 gives the full variable domain: ETGVTQSPTHLIKTRGQQVTLRCSSQSGHNTVSWYQQALGQGPQFIFQYYREEENGRGNFPPRFSGLQFPNYSSELNVNALELDDSALYLCASSRQETQYFGPGTRLLVL.

The chain links TRBV29-1 to TRBJ2-1; possible D gene TRBD2, 6 bases. CDR1 is SQVTM, CDR2 ANQGSEA, per germline. The CDR3 runs to 16 residues. The V and J ends lost 5 bases and 4 bases respectively, with 21 bases between them. The CDR3 is CSVWDQAGPYYNEQFF. The DNA of the CDR3 is TGCAGCGTTTGGGATCAGGCGGGACCCTATTACAATGAGCAGTTCTTC.

The chain employs TRBV14 and TRBJ2-1, with D unclear. CDR1 is SGHDN and CDR2 is FVKESK in the germline V gene. V lost 1 base to trimming and J lost 5 bases, with 9 bases between them. This CDR3 spans 14 amino acids. The CDR3 DNA sequence: TGTGCCAGCAGCCAAGGAACAGCTGACAATGAGCAGTTCTTC. It codes for CASSQGTADNEQFF.

V is TRBV7-3 and J is TRBJ1-1, with D maybe TRBD1 (6 bases). The length of the CDR3 is 13 residues. Trimming shortened V by 4 bases and J by 4 bases, and 10 bases separated the two germline ends. The germline V gene has CDR1 SGHTA and CDR2 FQGTGA. The CDR3 here is CASSSQGTTEAFF. CDR3 coding DNA: TGTGCCAGCAGCTCTCAGGGGACCACTGAAGCTTTCTTT.

Comments on this clone: At one boundary the junction diverges from the germline segment, which might be a read error. V gene TRBV5-1 combines with J gene TRBJ2-5; the D gene is possibly TRBD2 (6 bases). This CDR3 has 13 amino acids. CDR1 is SGHRS, CDR2 YFSETQ, per germline. As DNA, the CDR3 is TGTGCCAGCAGCTGGCCGGGACTAGAGACCCAGTACTTC. Encoded protein: CASSWPGLETQYF.

The V call is TRBV5-1, the J call TRBJ2-1; 7 nucleotides agree with TRBD2. Germline CDR1 and CDR2: SGHRS and YFSETQ. The CDR3 loop spans 15 amino acids. The V gene end was trimmed by 2 bases and the J gene end by 6 bases; junction bases not matched to a gene: 8. CDR3 protein: CASSLRVLAVNEQFF. In DNA form, the CDR3 reads TGCGCCAGCAGCTTAAGAGTTCTAGCGGTCAATGAGCAGTTCTTC. The full variable domain, in which reference TRBV5-1 and TRBJ2-1 provide the parts outside the CDR3, is KAGVTQTPRYLIKTRGQQVTLSCSPISGHRSVSWYQQTPGQGLQFLFEYFSETQRNKGNFPGRFSGRQFSNSRSEMNVSTLELGDSALYLCASSLRVLAVNEQFFGPGTRLTVL.

The V and J genes are TRBV5-4 and TRBJ2-3, with a tentative D call TRBD1 (5 bases). The CDR3 totals 14 residues. V was pared by 0 bases and J by 4 bases, with 9 bases between. The germline CDR1 and CDR2 sequences are SGHNT and YYREEE (reference sequence). CDR3 loop: CASSLDRISDTQYF. In nucleotides, the CDR3 is TGTGCCAGCAGCTTGGACAGGATCTCAGATACGCAGTATTTT.

The rearrangement joins TRBV7-9 to TRBJ2-5; D is perhaps TRBD2 (5 bases). With 6 bases removed from V and 3 bases from J, the gap between germline ends came to 17 bases. The CDR3 is made up of 15 amino acids. Germline lookup yields CDR1 SEHNR and CDR2 FQNEAQ (reference sequence). The CDR3 nucleotides read TGTGCCAGCAGAGCCCCCTCCTACGGGGAAGAGACCCAGTACTTC. This sequence encodes CASRAPSYGEETQYF.